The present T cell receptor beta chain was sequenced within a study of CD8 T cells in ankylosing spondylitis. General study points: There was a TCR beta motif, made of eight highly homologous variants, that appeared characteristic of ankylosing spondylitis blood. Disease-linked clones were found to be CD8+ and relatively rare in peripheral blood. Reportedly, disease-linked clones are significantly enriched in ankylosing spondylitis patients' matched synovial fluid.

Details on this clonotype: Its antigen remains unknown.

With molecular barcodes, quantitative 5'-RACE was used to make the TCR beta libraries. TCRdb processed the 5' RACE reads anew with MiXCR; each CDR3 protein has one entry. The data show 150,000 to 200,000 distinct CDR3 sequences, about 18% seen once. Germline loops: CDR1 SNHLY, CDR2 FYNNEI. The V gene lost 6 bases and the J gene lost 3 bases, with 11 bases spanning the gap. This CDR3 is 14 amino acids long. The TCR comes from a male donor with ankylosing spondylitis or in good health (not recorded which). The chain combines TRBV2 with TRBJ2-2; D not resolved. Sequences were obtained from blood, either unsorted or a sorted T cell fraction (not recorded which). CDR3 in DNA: TGTGCCAGCAGCATGGTACGGGACACCGGGGAGCTGTTTTTT. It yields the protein CASSMVRDTGELFF.